Listed below are T cell receptor beta chains from one sample, sequenced in a study of OX40 agonist ivuxolimab in advanced cancers. Here immunoSEQ multiplex PCR was the method, and the copy in TCRdb shows in-frame clones only, minus some. The sample shows more than 60,000 clones, 80% to 90% of them seen only once. The sample was CD4+ or CD8+ T cells sorted from blood, taken in a trial of the OX40 agonist ivuxolimab. These receptors all stem from an adult with an advanced solid tumor such as melanoma, head and neck, liver or kidney cancer. Both conserved end residues are part of each CDR3. Each record gives: clone size, J gene, V gene, D gene, CDR3 protein, CDR3 DNA. A D gene is named only where the DNA matches it firmly. Clone size is not always given. Where it is, it says once, few, many or a class for expanded clones.

size: many
J: TRBJ2-7
V: TRBV2
D: .
CDR3: CASTQADSYEQYF
DNA: TGTGCCAGCACGCAGGCGGACTCCTACGAGCAGTACTTC

size: .
J: TRBJ2-5
V: TRBV18
D: TRBD2
CDR3: CASSPSGLAGQETQYF
DNA: TGTGCCAGCTCTCCATCGGGACTAGCGGGACAAGAGACCCAGTACTTC

size: .
J: TRBJ2-5
V: TRBV18
D: .
CDR3: CASSPGLGQETQYF
DNA: TGTGCCAGCTCACCAGGTCTAGGTCAAGAGACCCAGTACTTC

size: .
J: TRBJ2-1
V: TRBV6-5
D: TRBD1
CDR3: CASSWGQGTGNEQFF
DNA: TGTGCCAGCAGTTGGGGACAGGGGACGGGCAATGAGCAGTTCTTC

size: .
J: TRBJ2-7
V: TRBV5-6
D: .
CDR3: CASSFRQGGYEQYF
DNA: TGTGCCAGCAGCTTTAGGCAGGGTGGTTACGAGCAGTACTTC

size: .
J: TRBJ1-2
V: TRBV28
D: TRBD1
CDR3: CASSARTGLYGYTF
DNA: TGTGCCAGCAGTGCGAGGACAGGGCTCTATGGCTACACCTTC

size: few
J: TRBJ1-4
V: TRBV5-1
D: .
CDR3: CASSLTTNEKLFF
DNA: TGCGCCAGCAGCTTGACAACTAATGAAAAACTGTTTTTT

size: .
J: TRBJ1-1
V: TRBV29-1
D: .
CDR3: CSGTSNTEAFF
DNA: TGCAGCGGAACAAGTAACACTGAAGCTTTCTTT

size: .
J: TRBJ1-1
V: TRBV6-5
D: .
CDR3: CASSYGTGSFNTEAFF
DNA: TGTGCCAGCAGTTACGGTACAGGGTCTTTCAACACTGAAGCTTTCTTT

size: .
J: TRBJ1-4
V: TRBV27
D: .
CDR3: CASSLYREANEKLFF
DNA: TGTGCCAGCAGTTTATACCGGGAAGCTAATGAAAAACTGTTTTTT

size: .
J: TRBJ1-1
V: TRBV2
D: .
CDR3: CASRVGNTEAFF
DNA: TGTGCCAGCAGGGTAGGGAACACTGAAGCTTTCTTT

size: .
J: TRBJ2-3
V: TRBV19
D: .
CDR3: CASSMEDTQYF
DNA: TGTGCCAGTAGTATGGAGGATACGCAGTATTTT

size: once
J: TRBJ1-6
V: TRBV4-1
D: .
CDR3: CASSQTPGVGPLHF
DNA: TGCGCCAGCAGCCAAACACCGGGAGTGGGACCCCTCCACTTT

size: .
J: TRBJ2-1
V: TRBV28
D: TRBD1
CDR3: CASSSPGTGAYNEQFF
DNA: TGTGCCAGCAGTTCTCCCGGGACAGGGGCCTACAATGAGCAGTTCTTC

size: .
J: TRBJ1-6
V: TRBV28
D: TRBD1
CDR3: CASRAGTGGTSWNSPLHF
DNA: TGTGCCAGCAGGGCCGGGACAGGGGGAACGTCGTGGAATTCACCCCTCCACTTT

size: few
J: TRBJ1-2
V: TRBV7-8
D: .
CDR3: CASSLVGSGYGYTF
DNA: TGTGCCAGCAGCTTAGTAGGCAGTGGCTATGGCTACACCTTC